Here is one TCR beta chain with its context. Its antigen is unknown. The data originate from a study of OX40 agonist ivuxolimab in advanced cancers. Looking at the study overall: Males comprised about 84% of the group, whose mean age was roughly 64 years (range about 20 to 90). Study-level findings and limits: The specificity for antigen of the expanded peripheral T cells was not determined. Among some nonresponders, normalized T-cell clonal expansion was also low.

This CDR3 spans 16 amino acids. V trimming: 5 bases; J trimming: 4 bases; junction bases outside the gene matches: 13. Germline CDR1 and CDR2: PRHDT and FYEKMQ (reference sequence). Only in-frame clones appear in the TCRdb table, and some are missing; sequencing was by immunoSEQ multiplex PCR. The data show some 30,000 clones, approximately 88% seen once. The chain is built from TRBV13 and TRBJ1-2; the match to TRBD1 covers 7 bases. The TCR comes from an adult with an advanced solid tumor such as melanoma, head and neck, liver or kidney cancer. This material consisted of CD4+ or CD8+ T cells sorted from blood, taken in a trial of the OX40 agonist ivuxolimab. The CDR3 is CASSKTRDSTIYGYTF. CDR3 nucleotide sequence: TGTGCCAGCAGCAAAACCCGGGACAGCACAATCTATGGCTACACCTTC. The entire variable domain, with the rest obtained from reference TRBV13 and TRBJ1-2, is as follows: AAGVIQSPRHLIKEKRETATLKCYPIPRHDTVYWYQQGPGQDPQFLISFYEKMQSDKGSIPDRFSAQQFSDYHSELNMSSLELGDSALYFCASSKTRDSTIYGYTFGSGTRLTVV.